This TCR beta chain was recorded in a study of PD-L1 blockade in urothelial cancer. The CDR3 totals 18 residues. V was pared by 1 base and J by 3 bases, with 20 bases between. Germline CDR1 and CDR2: LNHNV and YYDKDF (reference sequence). Sequencing used immunoSEQ multiplex PCR; TCRdb keeps in-frame clones, though not all of them. The sample has around 87,000 clones, 75% to 90% seen once. Time point in this sample: peripheral blood 6 weeks after treatment start. The rearrangement links TRBV15 to TRBJ2-3; possibly TRBD1 for D (6 bases). This specimen was PBMCs, taken around atezolizumab (anti-PD-L1) treatment. This TCR came from a man in his 70s with urothelial cancer. Written as DNA, the CDR3 is TGTGCCACCAGCAGAGCGGGACCCGACAGGTCTCGGACAGATACGCAGTATTTT. It encodes CATSRAGPDRSRTDTQYF.